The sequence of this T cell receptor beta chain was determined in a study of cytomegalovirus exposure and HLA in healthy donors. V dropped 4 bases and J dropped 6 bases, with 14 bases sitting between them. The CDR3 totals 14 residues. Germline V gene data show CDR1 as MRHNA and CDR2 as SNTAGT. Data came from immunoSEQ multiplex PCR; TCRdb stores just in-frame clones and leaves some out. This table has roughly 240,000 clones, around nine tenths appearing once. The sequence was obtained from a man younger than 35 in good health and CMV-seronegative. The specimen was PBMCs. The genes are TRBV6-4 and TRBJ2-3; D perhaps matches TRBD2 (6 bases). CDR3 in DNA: TGTGCCAGCAGTGCCCGGACTATTCCGGATACGCAGTATTTT. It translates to CASSARTIPDTQYF.